This T cell receptor (beta chain) was observed in a study of T cell repertoires in cytomegalovirus infection. Across the study: Indications of both CMV infection and matching HLA type were provided by public TCR beta signatures.

Findings and limits, study-wide: Adding up the frequency of public TCR beta families identified people who carried CMV plus the relevant HLA. Within the response measured ex vivo, HLA-C-restricted CMV-specific TCR beta clonotypes were dominant.

Using its own MiXCR run on the reads, TCRdb lists one record per CDR3 protein. The sample carries almost 300,000 distinct CDR3 sequences, about 8.8% recorded once. The V end lost 4 bases, the J end lost 3 bases, and 17 bases lay between the germline ends. The CDR3 length is 15 residues. CDR1 and CDR2 from the germline V gene are SGHNT and YYREEE (reference sequence). This clonotype showed up many times. Its antigen remains unknown. This TCR was sampled from a human donor in good health (CMV status not recorded). Some clones in this sample may be carry-over from other donors' samples. Sequenced: PBMCs. This chain links TRBV5-4 with TRBJ2-7; possibly TRBD1 for D (5 bases). The DNA for the CDR3 is TGTGCCAGCAGCCCCCCTGGGCAGGGCAGCTACGAGCAGTACTTC. Its protein is CASSPPGQGSYEQYF.